This section outlines one TCR beta chain sequence together with its context. Its target is not known. The assay was immunoSEQ multiplex PCR, and TCRdb's table has in-frame clones only and misses some. The repertoire holds some 86,000 clones, 90% to 95% seen once, with 3.6% in the top ten. The data stem from a study of cytomegalovirus exposure and HLA in healthy donors. At the level of the study: A later analysis reported the same platform for the 100 to 150 validation repertoires and the roughly 700 first-cohort repertoires.

Study-level findings and limits: The finding came from a later analysis; first-cohort TCR clusters tended to co-occur in the approximately 120 validation repertoires.

V lost 5 bases to trimming and J lost 2 bases; unmatched junction nucleotides: 8. The CDR3 extends over 16 amino acids. The V gene's germline CDR1 is MNHEY and CDR2 SMNVEV (reference sequence). The sequencing sample was made of PBMCs. The chain combines TRBV27 with TRBJ2-1, with TRBD2 matching over 8 bases. The TCR originated in a woman aged 25 to 39 in good health and CMV-seronegative. CDR3 DNA: TGTGCCAGCAGTAAGCCGGGACTAGAGCCCTACAATGAGCAGTTCTTC. Its protein is CASSKPGLEPYNEQFF.